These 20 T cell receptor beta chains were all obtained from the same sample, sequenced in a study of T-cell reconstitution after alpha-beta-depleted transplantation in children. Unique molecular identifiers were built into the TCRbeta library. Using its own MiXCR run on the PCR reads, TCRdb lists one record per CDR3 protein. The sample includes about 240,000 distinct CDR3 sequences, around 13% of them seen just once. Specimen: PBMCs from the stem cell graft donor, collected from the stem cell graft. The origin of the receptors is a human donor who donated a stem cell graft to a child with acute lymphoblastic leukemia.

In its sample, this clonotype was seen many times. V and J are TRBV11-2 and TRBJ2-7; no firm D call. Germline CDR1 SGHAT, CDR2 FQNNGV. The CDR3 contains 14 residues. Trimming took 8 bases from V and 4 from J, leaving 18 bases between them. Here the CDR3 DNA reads TGTGCCAGCTACAGTAGCAGCAATCTGTACGAGCAGTACTTC. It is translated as CASYSSSNLYEQYF.

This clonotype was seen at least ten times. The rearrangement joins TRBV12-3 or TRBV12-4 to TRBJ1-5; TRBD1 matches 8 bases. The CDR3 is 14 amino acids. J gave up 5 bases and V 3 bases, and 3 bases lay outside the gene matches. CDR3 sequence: CASSFQGADQPQHF. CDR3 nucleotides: TGTGCCAGCAGTTTCCAGGGGGCAGATCAGCCCCAGCATTTT.

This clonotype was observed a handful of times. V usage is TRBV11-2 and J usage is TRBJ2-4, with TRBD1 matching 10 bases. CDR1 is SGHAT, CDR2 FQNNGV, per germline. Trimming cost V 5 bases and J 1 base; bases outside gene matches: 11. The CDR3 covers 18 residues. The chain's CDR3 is CASSRASDRGSAKNIQYF. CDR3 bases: TGTGCCAGCAGCCGAGCCTCGGACAGGGGGTCCGCCAAAAACATTCAGTACTTC.

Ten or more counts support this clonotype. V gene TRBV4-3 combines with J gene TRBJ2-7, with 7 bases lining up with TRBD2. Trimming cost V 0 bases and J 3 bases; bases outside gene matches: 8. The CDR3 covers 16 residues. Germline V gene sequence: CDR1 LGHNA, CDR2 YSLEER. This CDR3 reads CASSQDILADLYEQYF. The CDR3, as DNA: TGCGCCAGCAGCCAAGACATCCTAGCGGACCTCTACGAGCAGTACTTC.

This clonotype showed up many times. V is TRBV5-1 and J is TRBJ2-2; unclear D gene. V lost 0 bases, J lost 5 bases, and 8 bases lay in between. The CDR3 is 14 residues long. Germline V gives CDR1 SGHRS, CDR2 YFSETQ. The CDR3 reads CASSLAVGTGELFF. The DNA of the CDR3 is TGCGCCAGCAGCTTGGCCGTAGGAACCGGGGAGCTGTTTTTT.

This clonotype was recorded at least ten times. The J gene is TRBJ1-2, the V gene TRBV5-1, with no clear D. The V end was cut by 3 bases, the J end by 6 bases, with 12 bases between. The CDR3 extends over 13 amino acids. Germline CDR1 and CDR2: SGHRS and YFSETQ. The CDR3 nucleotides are TGCGCCAGCAGCTCCGGACCGCGGGATGGCTACACCTTC. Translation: CASSSGPRDGYTF.

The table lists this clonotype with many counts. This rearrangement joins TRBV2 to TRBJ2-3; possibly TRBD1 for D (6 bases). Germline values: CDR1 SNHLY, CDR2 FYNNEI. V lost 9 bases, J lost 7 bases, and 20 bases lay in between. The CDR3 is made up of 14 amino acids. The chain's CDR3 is CASCCGQLVNTQYF. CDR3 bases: TGTGCCAGTTGTTGTGGACAGTTAGTAAATACGCAGTATTTT.

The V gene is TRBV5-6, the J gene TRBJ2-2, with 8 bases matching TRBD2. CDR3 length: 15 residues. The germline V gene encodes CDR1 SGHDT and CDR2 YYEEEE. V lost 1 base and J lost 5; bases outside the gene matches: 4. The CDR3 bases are TGTGCCAGCAGCTTGCGGGGGGGGCTAACCGGGGAGCTGTTTTTT. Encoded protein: CASSLRGGLTGELFF. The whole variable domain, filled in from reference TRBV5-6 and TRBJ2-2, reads DAGVTQSPTHLIKTRGQQVTLRCSPKSGHDTVSWYQQALGQGPQFIFQYYEEEERQRGNFPDRFSGHQFPNYSSELNVNALLLGDSALYLCASSLRGGLTGELFFGEGSRLTVL.

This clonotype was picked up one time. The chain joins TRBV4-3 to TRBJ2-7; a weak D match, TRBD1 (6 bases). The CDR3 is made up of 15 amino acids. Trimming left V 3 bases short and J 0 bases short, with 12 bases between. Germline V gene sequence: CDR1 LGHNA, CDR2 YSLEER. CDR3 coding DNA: TGCGCCAGCAGCCAGTACCGGGACAACTCCTACGAGCAGTACTTC. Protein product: CASSQYRDNSYEQYF.

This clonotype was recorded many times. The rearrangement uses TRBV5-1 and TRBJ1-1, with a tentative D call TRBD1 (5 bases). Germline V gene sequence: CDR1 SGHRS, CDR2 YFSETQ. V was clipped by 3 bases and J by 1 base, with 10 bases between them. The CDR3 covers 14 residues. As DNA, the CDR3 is TGCGCCAGCAGCTGGGACGGAAAGAACACTGAAGCTTTCTTT. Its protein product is CASSWDGKNTEAFF.

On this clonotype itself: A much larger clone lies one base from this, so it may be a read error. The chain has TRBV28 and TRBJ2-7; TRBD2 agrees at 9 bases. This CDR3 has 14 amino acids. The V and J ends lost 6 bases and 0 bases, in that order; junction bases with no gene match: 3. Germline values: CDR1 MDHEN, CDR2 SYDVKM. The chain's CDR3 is CASRAAGGSYEQYF. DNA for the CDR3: TGTGCCAGCAGGGCAGCGGGGGGCTCCTACGAGCAGTACTTC.

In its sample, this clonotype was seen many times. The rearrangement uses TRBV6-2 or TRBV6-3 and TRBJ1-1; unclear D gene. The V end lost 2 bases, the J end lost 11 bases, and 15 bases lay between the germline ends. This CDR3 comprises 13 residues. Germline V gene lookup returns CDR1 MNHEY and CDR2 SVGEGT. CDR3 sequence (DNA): TGTGCCAGCAGTTACGCGGCCGATGGTGGGGCTTTCTTT. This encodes CASSYAADGGAFF.

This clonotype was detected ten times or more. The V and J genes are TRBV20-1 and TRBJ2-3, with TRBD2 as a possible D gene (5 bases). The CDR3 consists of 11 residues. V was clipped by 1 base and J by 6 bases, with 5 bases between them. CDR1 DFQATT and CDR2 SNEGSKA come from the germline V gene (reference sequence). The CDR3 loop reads CSARGGDTQYF. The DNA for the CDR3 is TGCAGTGCTAGAGGAGGGGATACGCAGTATTTT.

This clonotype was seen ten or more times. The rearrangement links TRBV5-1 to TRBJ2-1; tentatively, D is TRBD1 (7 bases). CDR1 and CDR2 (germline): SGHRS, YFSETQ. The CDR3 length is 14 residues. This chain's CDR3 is CASGGQPSRNEQFF. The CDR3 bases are TGCGCATCCGGGGGACAGCCAAGTCGGAATGAGCAGTTCTTC.

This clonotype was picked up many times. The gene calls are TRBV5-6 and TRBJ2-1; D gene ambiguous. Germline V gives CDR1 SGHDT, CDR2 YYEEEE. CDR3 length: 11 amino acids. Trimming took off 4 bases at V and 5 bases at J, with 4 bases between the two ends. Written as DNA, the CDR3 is TGTGCCAGCAGCCAGAACAATGAGCAGTTCTTC. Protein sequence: CASSQNNEQFF.

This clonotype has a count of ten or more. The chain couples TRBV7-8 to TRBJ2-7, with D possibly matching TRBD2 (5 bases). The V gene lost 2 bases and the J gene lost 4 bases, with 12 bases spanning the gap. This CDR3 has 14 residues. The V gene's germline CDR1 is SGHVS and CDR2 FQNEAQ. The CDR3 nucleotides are TGTGCCAGCAGCTTATCCGAGGGCGGGTACGAGCAGTACTTC. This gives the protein CASSLSEGGYEQYF. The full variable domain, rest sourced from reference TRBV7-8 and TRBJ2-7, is GAGVSQSPRYKVAKRGQDVALRCDPISGHVSLFWYQQALGQGPEFLTYFQNEAQLDKSGLPSDRFFAERPEGSVSTLKIQRTQQEDSAVYLCASSLSEGGYEQYFGPGTRLTVT.

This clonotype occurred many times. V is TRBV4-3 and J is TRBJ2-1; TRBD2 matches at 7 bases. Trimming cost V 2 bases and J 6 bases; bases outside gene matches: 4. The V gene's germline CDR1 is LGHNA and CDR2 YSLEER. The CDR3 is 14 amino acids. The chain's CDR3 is CASSQLRTSNEQFF. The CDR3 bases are TGCGCCAGCAGCCAATTGAGGACTAGCAATGAGCAGTTCTTC.

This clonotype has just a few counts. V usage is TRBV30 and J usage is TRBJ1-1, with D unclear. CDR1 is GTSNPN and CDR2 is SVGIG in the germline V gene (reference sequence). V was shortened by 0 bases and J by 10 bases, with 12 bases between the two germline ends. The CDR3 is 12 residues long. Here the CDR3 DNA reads TGTGCCTGGAGTGTACCCTCTCCGGGAGCTTTCTTT. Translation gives CAWSVPSPGAFF.

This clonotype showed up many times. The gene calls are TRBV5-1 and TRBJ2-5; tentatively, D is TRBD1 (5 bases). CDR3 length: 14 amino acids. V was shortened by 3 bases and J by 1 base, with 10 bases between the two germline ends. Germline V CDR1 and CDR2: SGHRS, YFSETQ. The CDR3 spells CASSWSDSQETQYF. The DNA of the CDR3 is TGCGCCAGCAGCTGGAGTGACAGCCAAGAGACCCAGTACTTC.

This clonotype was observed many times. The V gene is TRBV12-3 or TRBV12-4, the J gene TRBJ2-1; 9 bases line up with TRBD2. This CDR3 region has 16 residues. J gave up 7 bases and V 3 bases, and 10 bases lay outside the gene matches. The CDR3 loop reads CASSFLGGGAVNEQFF. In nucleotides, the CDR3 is TGTGCCAGCAGTTTTTTAGGCGGGGGGGCCGTTAATGAGCAGTTCTTC.